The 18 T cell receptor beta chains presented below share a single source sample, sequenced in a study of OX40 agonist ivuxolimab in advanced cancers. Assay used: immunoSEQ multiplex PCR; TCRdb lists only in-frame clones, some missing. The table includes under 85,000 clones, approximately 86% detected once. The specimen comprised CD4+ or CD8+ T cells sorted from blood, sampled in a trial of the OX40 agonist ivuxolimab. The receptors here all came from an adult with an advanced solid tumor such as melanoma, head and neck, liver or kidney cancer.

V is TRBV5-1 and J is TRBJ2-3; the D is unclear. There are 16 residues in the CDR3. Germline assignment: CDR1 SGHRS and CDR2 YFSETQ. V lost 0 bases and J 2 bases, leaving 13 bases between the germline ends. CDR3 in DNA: TGCGCCAGCAGCTTGGGCGGTCGCCCACTCACAGATACGCAGTATTTT. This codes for CASSLGGRPLTDTQYF.

CDR3 DNA sequence: TGTGCCAGCAGCTCACTGAGAGATACGCAGTATTTT. Amino acids: CASSSLRDTQYF. The chain is built from TRBV5-8 and TRBJ2-3; D remains ambiguous. The CDR3 consists of 12 residues. The V and J ends lost 3 bases and 5 bases respectively, with 7 bases between them. Germline lookup yields CDR1 SGHTS and CDR2 YDEGEE.

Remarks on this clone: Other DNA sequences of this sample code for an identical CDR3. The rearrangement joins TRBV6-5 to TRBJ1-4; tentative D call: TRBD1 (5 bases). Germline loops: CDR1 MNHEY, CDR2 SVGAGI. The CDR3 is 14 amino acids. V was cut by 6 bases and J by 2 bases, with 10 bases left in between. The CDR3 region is CASRGTGTNEKLFF. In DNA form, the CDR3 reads TGTGCCAGCAGGGGGACTGGGACTAATGAAAAACTGTTTTTT.

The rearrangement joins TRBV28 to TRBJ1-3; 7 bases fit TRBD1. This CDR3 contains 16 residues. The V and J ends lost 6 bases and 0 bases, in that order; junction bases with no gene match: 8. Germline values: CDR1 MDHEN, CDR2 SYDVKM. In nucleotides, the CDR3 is TGTGCCAGCAGGCCCTCGGGACAGTACTCTGGAAACACCATATATTTT. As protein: CASRPSGQYSGNTIYF. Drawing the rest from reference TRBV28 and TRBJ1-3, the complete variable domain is DVKVTQSSRYLVKRTGEKVFLECVQDMDHENMFWYRQDPGLGLRLIYFSYDVKMKEKGDIPEGYSVSREKKERFSLILESASTNQTSMYLCASRPSGQYSGNTIYFGEGSWLTVV.

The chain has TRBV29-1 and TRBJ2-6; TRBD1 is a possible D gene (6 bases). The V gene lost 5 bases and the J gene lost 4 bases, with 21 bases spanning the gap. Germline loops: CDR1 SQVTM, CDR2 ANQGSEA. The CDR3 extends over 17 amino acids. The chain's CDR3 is CSVSPGHLATGANVLTF. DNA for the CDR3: TGCAGCGTTTCGCCGGGACACCTTGCAACCGGGGCCAACGTCCTGACTTTC.

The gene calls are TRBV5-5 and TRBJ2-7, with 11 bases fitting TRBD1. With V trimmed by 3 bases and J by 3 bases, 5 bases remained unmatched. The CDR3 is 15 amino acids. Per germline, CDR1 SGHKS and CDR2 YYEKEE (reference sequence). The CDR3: CASSSSGTGGYEQYF. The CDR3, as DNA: TGTGCCAGCAGCTCCTCCGGGACAGGGGGCTACGAGCAGTACTTC.

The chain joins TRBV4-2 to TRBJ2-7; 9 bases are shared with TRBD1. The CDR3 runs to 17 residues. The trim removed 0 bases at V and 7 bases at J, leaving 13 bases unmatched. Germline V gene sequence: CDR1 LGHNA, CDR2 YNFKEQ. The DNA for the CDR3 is TGTGCCAGCAGCCAAGAAAGTGGGGCACAGGGGGCTTGGGAGCAGTACTTC. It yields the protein CASSQESGAQGAWEQYF.

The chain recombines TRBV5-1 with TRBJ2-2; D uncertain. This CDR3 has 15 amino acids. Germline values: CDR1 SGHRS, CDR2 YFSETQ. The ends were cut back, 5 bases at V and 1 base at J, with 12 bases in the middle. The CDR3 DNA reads TGCGCCAGCAGACCTGATAGGGTGAACACCGGGGAGCTGTTTTTT. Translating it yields CASRPDRVNTGELFF.

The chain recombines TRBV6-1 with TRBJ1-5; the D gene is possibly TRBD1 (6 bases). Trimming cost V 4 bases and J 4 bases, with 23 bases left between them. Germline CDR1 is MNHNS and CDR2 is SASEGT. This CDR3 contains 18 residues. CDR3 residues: CASSGPAGRGGVNQPQHF. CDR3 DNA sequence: TGTGCCAGCAGTGGTCCCGCCGGCAGGGGAGGAGTTAATCAGCCCCAGCATTTT.

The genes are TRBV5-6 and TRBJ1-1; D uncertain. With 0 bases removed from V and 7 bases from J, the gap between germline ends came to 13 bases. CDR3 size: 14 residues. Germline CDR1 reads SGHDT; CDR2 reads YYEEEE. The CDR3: CASSLDTMSGEAFF. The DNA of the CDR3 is TGTGCCAGCAGCTTGGACACCATGAGTGGTGAAGCTTTCTTT.

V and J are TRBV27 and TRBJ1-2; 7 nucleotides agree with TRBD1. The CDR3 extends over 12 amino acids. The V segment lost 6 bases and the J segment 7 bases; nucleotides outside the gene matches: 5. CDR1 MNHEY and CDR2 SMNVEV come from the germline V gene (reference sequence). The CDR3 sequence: CASRTGQGGYTF. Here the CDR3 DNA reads TGTGCCAGCAGGACAGGGCAAGGTGGCTACACCTTC.

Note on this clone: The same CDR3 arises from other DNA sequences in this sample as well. CDR3 sequence (DNA): TGTGCCAGTAGGCCCACTAGCACAGATACGCAGTATTTT. This gives the protein CASRPTSTDTQYF. J is TRBJ2-3 and V is TRBV19; no firm D call. Trimming removed 6 bases at V and 0 bases at J, with 7 bases between. The CDR3 is made up of 13 amino acids. Per germline, CDR1 LNHDA and CDR2 SQIVND (reference sequence).

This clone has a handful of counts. The CDR3 DNA is TGTGCCAGCAGATTGCTGTCGGGGGCCAACGTCCTGACTTTC. Protein: CASRLLSGANVLTF. The chain combines TRBV27 with TRBJ2-6; no reliable D call. V gave up 6 bases and J gave up 4 bases, with 10 bases separating them. Germline CDR1 reads MNHEY; CDR2 reads SMNVEV (reference sequence). CDR3 length: 14 amino acids.

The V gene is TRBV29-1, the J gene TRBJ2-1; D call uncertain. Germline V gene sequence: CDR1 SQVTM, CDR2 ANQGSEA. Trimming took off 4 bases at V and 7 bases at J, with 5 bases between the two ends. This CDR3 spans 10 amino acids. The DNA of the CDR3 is TGCAGCGTTGTAAGGAATGAGCAGTTCTTC. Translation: CSVVRNEQFF.

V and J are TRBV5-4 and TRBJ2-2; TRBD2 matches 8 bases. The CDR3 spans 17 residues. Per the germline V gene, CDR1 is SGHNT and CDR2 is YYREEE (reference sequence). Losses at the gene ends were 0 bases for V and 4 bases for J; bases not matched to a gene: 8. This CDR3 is CASSLASLAGSTGELFF. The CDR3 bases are TGTGCCAGCAGCTTGGCCTCTCTAGCGGGTAGCACCGGGGAGCTGTTTTTT. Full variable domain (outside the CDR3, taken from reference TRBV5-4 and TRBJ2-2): ETGVTQSPTHLIKTRGQQVTLRCSSQSGHNTVSWYQQALGQGPQFIFQYYREEENGRGNFPPRFSGLQFPNYSSELNVNALELDDSALYLCASSLASLAGSTGELFFGEGSRLTVL.

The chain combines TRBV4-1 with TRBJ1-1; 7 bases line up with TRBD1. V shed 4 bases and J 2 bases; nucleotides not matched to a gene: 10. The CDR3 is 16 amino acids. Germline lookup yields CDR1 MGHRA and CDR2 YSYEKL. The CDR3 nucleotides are TGCGCCAGCAGCCGCCCCAGGGGGGTGGAAAACACTGAAGCTTTCTTT. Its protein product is CASSRPRGVENTEAFF.

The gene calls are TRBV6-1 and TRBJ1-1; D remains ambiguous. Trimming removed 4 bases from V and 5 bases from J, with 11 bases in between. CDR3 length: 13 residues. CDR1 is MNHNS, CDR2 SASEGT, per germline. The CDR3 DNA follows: TGTGCCAGCAGTGCTTTTGGGAAAACTGAAGCTTTCTTT. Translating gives CASSAFGKTEAFF.

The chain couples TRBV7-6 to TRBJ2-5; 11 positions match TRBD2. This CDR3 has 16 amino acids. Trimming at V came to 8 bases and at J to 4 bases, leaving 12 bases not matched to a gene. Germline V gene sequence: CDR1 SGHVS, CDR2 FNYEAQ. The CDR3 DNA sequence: TGTGCCAGCTCCCTAGCGGGGGGCACACCGGGAGAGACCCAGTACTTC. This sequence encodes CASSLAGGTPGETQYF. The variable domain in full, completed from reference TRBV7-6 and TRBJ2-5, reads GAGVSQSPRYKVTKRGQDVALRCDPISGHVSLYWYRQALGQGPEFLTYFNYEAQQDKSGLPNDRFSAERPEGSISTLTIQRTEQRDSAMYRCASSLAGGTPGETQYFGPGTRLLVL.